Each of the 13 T cell receptor beta chains below was sequenced from the same sample in a study of shared clonotypes between healthy human individuals. The table came from immunoSEQ multiplex PCR; TCRdb's copy has only in-frame clones and leaves some out. The profile shows over 1.4 million clones, roughly 96% of them singletons. Sequencing was done on a sample of naive CD4+ T cells sorted from blood. Subset meaning: CD45RA+ positively selected. All receptors come from a man aged 25 to 40 in good health.

This clone was seen only a few times. At the DNA level, this CDR3 is encoded by other sequences in the same sample as well. This rearrangement joins TRBV5-1 to TRBJ1-1; no clear D. Germline assignment: CDR1 SGHRS and CDR2 YFSETQ. The CDR3 has 13 residues. V gave up 4 bases and J gave up 2 bases, with 9 bases separating them. The CDR3 spells CASSRDTNTEAFF. The CDR3 DNA reads as TGCGCCAGCAGCCGTGACACCAACACTGAAGCTTTCTTT.

The chain recombines TRBV18 with TRBJ2-7, with TRBD2 as a possible D gene (6 bases). Germline V CDR1 and CDR2: KGHSH, LQKENI. The length of the CDR3 is 14 residues. Trimming removed 1 base from V and 3 bases from J, with 10 bases in between. In DNA form, the CDR3 reads TGTGCCAGCTCACCACTAGCGGACAACTACGAGCAGTACTTC. Translated, it gives CASSPLADNYEQYF. Combining the CDR3 with reference TRBV18 and TRBJ2-7 gives the whole variable domain NAGVMQNPRHLVRRRGQEARLRCSPMKGHSHVYWYRQLPEEGLKFMVYLQKENIIDESGMPKERFSAEFPKEGPSILRIQQVVRGDSAAYFCASSPLADNYEQYFGPGTRLTVT.

The rearrangement links TRBV5-1 to TRBJ2-2; D may be TRBD2 (6 bases). V gave up 0 bases and J gave up 6 bases, with 12 bases separating them. CDR1 and CDR2 (germline): SGHRS, YFSETQ. This CDR3 is built from 15 residues. This CDR3 reads CASSLGLVSSGELFF. The CDR3 bases are TGCGCCAGCAGCTTGGGACTAGTTTCTTCCGGGGAGCTGTTTTTT.

This clone was picked up one time. The V gene is TRBV5-5, the J gene TRBJ1-4; D remains unclear. V shed 2 bases and J shed 2 bases, with 10 bases lying between them. The CDR3 loop spans 15 amino acids. The germline CDR1 and CDR2 sequences are SGHKS and YYEKEE (reference sequence). The CDR3 DNA is TGTGCCAGCAGCTTTTCGGTGATCACTAATGAAAAACTGTTTTTT. Its protein is CASSFSVITNEKLFF.

The rearrangement joins TRBV28 to TRBJ2-4, with 8 bases lining up with TRBD2. With 2 bases clipped from V and 1 base from J, the junction kept 7 bases outside the gene matches. The CDR3 spans 17 residues. CDR1 and CDR2 from the germline V gene are MDHEN and SYDVKM. CDR3: CASSLIGRAVAKNIQYF. CDR3 in DNA: TGTGCCAGCAGTTTAATCGGGAGGGCCGTGGCCAAAAACATTCAGTACTTC.

This chain connects TRBV7-6 to TRBJ2-1; weak D call: TRBD1 (6 bases). V was shortened by 1 base and J by 7 bases, with 8 bases between the two germline ends. This CDR3 is built from 13 residues. The germline V gene has CDR1 SGHVS and CDR2 FNYEAQ. The CDR3 bases are TGTGCCAGCAGCTTAGGGACAGCTAATGAGCAGTTCTTC. Translation: CASSLGTANEQFF.

This rearrangement joins TRBV18 to TRBJ1-2; no firm D call. The CDR3 is 14 amino acids. Germline V gene data show CDR1 as KGHSH and CDR2 as LQKENI. Trimming removed 4 bases at V and 2 bases at J, with 11 bases between. CDR3 in amino acids: CASSLSENNYGYTF. CDR3 DNA: TGTGCCAGCTCACTGTCCGAGAACAACTATGGCTACACCTTC.

Regarding this clone: Germline is not matched at one junction end, which may reflect a read error. V and J are TRBV7-7 and TRBJ2-1, with a tentative D call TRBD1 (5 bases). The CDR3 extends over 15 amino acids. CDR1 is SSHAT and CDR2 is FNYEAQ in the germline V gene (reference sequence). CDR3 DNA sequence: TGTGCTAGCAGCCCAGGGTTGGACTCCTACAATGAGCAGTTCTTC. This codes for CASSPGLDSYNEQFF.

J is TRBJ2-7 and V is TRBV28, with D unclear. CDR1 is MDHEN, CDR2 SYDVKM, per germline. V was cut by 7 bases and J by 0 bases, with 16 bases left in between. This CDR3 contains 15 residues. The DNA of the CDR3 is TGTGCCAGCAATCCCCCGGGCCTAAGCTCCTACGAGCAGTACTTC. Translation gives CASNPPGLSSYEQYF.

The chain uses TRBV5-4 and TRBJ1-5; 8 nucleotides match TRBD1. Germline trimming cut 6 bases from V and 6 bases from J; bases unmatched to any gene: 8. The CDR3 loop spans 14 amino acids. Germline CDR1 reads SGHNT; CDR2 reads YYREEE (reference sequence). The CDR3 region has the DNA TGTGCCAGCACGGATAGACAGGGGAGTCAGCCCCAGCATTTT. Translation: CASTDRQGSQPQHF.

The chain couples TRBV10-3 to TRBJ2-3, with 9 bases identical to TRBD2. V shed 6 bases, J shed 4 bases, and the junction held 5 bases outside the gene matches. The CDR3 runs 14 residues. Germline loops: CDR1 ENHRY, CDR2 SYGVKD. The CDR3 sequence is CAISGGRASDTQYF. As DNA, the CDR3 is TGTGCCATCAGCGGCGGGAGGGCCTCAGATACGCAGTATTTT.

The rearrangement links TRBV18 to TRBJ2-5; the D gene is possibly TRBD1 (5 bases). The V end lost 1 base, the J end lost 4 bases, and 16 bases lay between the germline ends. The germline V gene has CDR1 KGHSH and CDR2 LQKENI. There are 16 residues in the CDR3. CDR3 sequence reads: CASSPLPDKAGETQYF. In DNA form, the CDR3 reads TGTGCCAGCTCACCACTTCCGGACAAGGCAGGAGAGACCCAGTACTTC.

V is TRBV5-1 and J is TRBJ2-7; 7 nucleotides match TRBD2. V was pared by 0 bases and J by 5 bases, with 8 bases of the junction left unmatched. In germline, CDR1 is SGHRS, CDR2 YFSETQ. The length of the CDR3 is 15 residues. CDR3 coding DNA: TGCGCCAGCAGCTTGGTGGTAGCGGGTGCCCACGAGCAGTACTTC. Its translation: CASSLVVAGAHEQYF.